There are a few counts of the clone carrying this T cell receptor (beta chain). The antigen remains unidentified. The entry originates in a study of human T cells and chemical hapten exposure. Study details: The sensitizing agent was 2% DPC, placed on around 2 cm by around 2 cm of upper inner arm skin.

TCRdb re-called the RACE reads with MiXCR, one entry per CDR3 protein. The repertoire holds fewer than 150,000 distinct CDR3 sequences, with roughly 13% as singletons. The CDR3 consists of 16 residues. The V and J ends lost 3 bases and 5 bases, in that order; junction bases with no gene match: 11. Germline V gene sequence: CDR1 SGHAT, CDR2 FQDESV (reference sequence). General study results and limits: A positive correlation with patch test score was found for PT1 expanded TCR counts.

The time point is: patch test 1, 2 weeks after DPC sensitization. Treatment: therapeutic diphenylcyclopropenone sensitization with weekly scalp DPC. This specimen consisted of whole blood, obtained in connection with sensitization to the hapten diphenylcyclopropenone (DPC). The sequence came from a man younger than 35 with alopecia areata. Some clones in this sample may be carry-over from other donors' samples. The rearrangement joins TRBV11-1 to TRBJ2-3, with 7 bases aligning to TRBD2. CDR3 DNA sequence: TGTGCCAGCAGCTTGCCCCGAGCGGGGTACGAAGATACGCAGTATTTT. Amino acid sequence: CASSLPRAGYEDTQYF.